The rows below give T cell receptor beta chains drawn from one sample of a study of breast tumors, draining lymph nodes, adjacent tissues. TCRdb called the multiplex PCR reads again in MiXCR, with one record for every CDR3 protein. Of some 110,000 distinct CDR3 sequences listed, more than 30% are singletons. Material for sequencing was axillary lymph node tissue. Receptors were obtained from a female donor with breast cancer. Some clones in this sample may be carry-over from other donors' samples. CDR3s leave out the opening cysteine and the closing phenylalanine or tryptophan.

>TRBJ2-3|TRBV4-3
ASSQTAEGDTQY
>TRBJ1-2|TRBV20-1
SARSAGGANSHGYT
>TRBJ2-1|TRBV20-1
SARVFTSGSYNEQF
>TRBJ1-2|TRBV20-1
SARAGGYGYT
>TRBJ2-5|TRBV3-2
ANSQVGNETQY
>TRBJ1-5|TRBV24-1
ATSDKYSNQPQH
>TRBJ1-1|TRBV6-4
ASRVNWEAPEAF
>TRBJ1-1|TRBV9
ASSVGTVQEHTEAF
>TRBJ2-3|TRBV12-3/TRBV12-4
ASRTDRGLDTGDTDTQY
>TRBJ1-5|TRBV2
ASQGQSNQPQH
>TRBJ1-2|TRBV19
ASSSRQGSANYGYT
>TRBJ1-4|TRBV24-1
ATSERENEKLF
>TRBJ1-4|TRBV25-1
AQPELGGWVEKLF
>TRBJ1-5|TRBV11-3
ASSLGKAELTNHNQPQH
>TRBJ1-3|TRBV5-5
ASSLLGGSGNTIY
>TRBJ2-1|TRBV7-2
ASSLAAGGQYEQF
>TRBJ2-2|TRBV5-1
ASSLQPTGELF
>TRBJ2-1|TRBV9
ASSPGRGRWNEQF
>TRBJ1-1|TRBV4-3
ASSQRTGRNTEAF
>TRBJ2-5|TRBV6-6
ASRGPIGAQETQY
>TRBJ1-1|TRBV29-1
SVVWTGGINTEAF
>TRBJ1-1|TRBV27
ASSLLAGAPDREAF
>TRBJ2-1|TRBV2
ASSSGTGSYNEQF
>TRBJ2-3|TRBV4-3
ASSRRDRGTDTQY
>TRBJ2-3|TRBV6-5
ASSTSGRAADTQY
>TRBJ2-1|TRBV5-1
ASSLTPGSTAYNEQF
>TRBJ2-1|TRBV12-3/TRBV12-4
ASSYGSSYNEQF